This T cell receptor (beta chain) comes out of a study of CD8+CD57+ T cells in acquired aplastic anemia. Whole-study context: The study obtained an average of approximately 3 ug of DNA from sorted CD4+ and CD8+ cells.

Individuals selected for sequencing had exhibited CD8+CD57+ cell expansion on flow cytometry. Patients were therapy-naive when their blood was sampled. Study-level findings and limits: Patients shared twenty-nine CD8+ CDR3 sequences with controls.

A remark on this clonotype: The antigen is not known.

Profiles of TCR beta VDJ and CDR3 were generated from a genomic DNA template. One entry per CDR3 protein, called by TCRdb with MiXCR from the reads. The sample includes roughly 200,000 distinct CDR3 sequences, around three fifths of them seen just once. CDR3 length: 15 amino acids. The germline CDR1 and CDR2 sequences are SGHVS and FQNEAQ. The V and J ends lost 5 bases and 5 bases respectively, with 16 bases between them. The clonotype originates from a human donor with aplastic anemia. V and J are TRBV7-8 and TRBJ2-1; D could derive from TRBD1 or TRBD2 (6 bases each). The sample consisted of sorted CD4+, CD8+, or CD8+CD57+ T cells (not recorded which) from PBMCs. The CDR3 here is CASSRGRTVNNEQFF. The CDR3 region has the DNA TGTGCCAGCAGCCGAGGGAGGACAGTAAACAATGAGCAGTTCTTC.